This entry is about one TCR beta chain. Its antigen is undetermined. The data originate from a study of T cells in Graves' hyperthyroidism and ophthalmopathy. Study conclusions and caveats: In blood, most of the thyroid clonotypes expanded above 0.001 were also present.

Each patient was aged 18 to 65 and had newly diagnosed hyperthyroidism of under 2 months' duration. Exclusion of patients followed from uncontrolled infection, other autoimmune disease, pregnancy or lactation. Germline V lookup: CDR1 SGDLS, CDR2 YYNGEE. The CDR3 contains 15 residues. V was shortened by 4 bases and J by 7 bases, with 20 bases between the two germline ends. From RNA transcripts, TCR beta CDR3 regions were amplified. HTBI primers drove first-round RT-PCR of the TCR CDR3. MiXCR, applied by TCRdb to the multiplex PCR reads, yields one record per CDR3 protein. The sample includes under 700,000 distinct CDR3 sequences, under 60% of them seen just once.

The TCR originated in a woman between 18 and 30 years old with Graves' hyperthyroidism. The source material was peripheral blood or thyroid tissue (not recorded which). This chain joins TRBV9 and TRBJ2-5; possible D gene TRBD1, 5 bases. The DNA for the CDR3 is TGTGCCAGCAGCCAAAGGAGAACCCCAAGGGGGACCCAGTACTTC. The encoded protein is CASSQRRTPRGTQYF.